Presented here are 7 T cell receptor beta chains from one specimen sequenced in a study of patients and donors after allogeneic stem cell transplantation. TCRdb itself ran the RT-PCR reads through MiXCR, one entry per CDR3 protein. Of about a million distinct CDR3 sequences listed, roughly 17% are singletons. The specimen sequenced was blood, either unsorted or a sorted T cell fraction (not recorded which). The source of these receptors is a human donor who was either an allogeneic HSCT recipient or a stem cell or donor lymphocyte infusion donor (not recorded which). It is not recorded whose cells these are; they may come from a transplant donor.

This clonotype has only a few counts. The chain links TRBV5-1 to TRBJ1-1; tentative D call: TRBD1 (5 bases). V was trimmed by 2 bases and J by 1 base, leaving 18 bases between them. Germline values: CDR1 SGHRS, CDR2 YFSETQ. There are 17 residues in the CDR3. The CDR3 loop is CASSFPSLGQGNTEAFF. The DNA for the CDR3 is TGCGCCAGCAGCTTCCCAAGTTTGGGGCAGGGGAACACTGAAGCTTTCTTT.

A few counts support this clonotype. CDR3 sequence reads: CASSRDGRSSYEQYF. CDR3 nucleotides: TGTGCCAGCAGTCGGGACGGGAGGAGCTCCTACGAGCAGTACTTC. The chain recombines TRBV3-1 with TRBJ2-7, with TRBD2 matching 7 bases. Germline trimming cut 6 bases from V and 0 bases from J; bases unmatched to any gene: 8. The CDR3 loop spans 15 amino acids. Looked up from germline, CDR1 is LGHDT and CDR2 is YNNKEL (reference sequence).

This clonotype came up many times. The chain couples TRBV29-1 to TRBJ2-3; D is uncertain. CDR1 and CDR2 (germline): SQVTM, ANQGSEA. The CDR3 is 14 residues long. V was cut by 5 bases and J by 0 bases, with 12 bases left in between. CDR3 sequence: CSVPPLRSTDTQYF. The CDR3 DNA reads TGCAGCGTTCCCCCCTTACGGAGCACAGATACGCAGTATTTT.

This clonotype was seen at least ten times. The chain has TRBV12-3 or TRBV12-4 and TRBJ1-2, with a tentative D call TRBD1 (5 bases). Deletions cut 5 bases from V and 4 bases from J, with 11 bases between. The CDR3 spans 13 residues. The CDR3 here is CASSEAGRYGYTF. The CDR3 DNA reads TGTGCCAGCAGTGAAGCAGGGCGCTATGGCTACACCTTC.

The V and J genes are TRBV20-1 and TRBJ2-5; 9 positions match TRBD1. The CDR3 is 16 residues long. Looked up from germline, CDR1 is DFQATT and CDR2 is SNEGSKA (reference sequence). The V and J ends lost 6 bases and 4 bases, in that order; junction bases with no gene match: 15. CDR3 nucleotides: TGCAGTGCCAGTGGGGACAGGGAAGGGCGCGGAGAGACCCAGTACTTC. This sequence encodes CSASGDREGRGETQYF.

This clonotype came up a few times. The V and J genes are TRBV11-2 and TRBJ1-2; 9 bases agree with TRBD1. This CDR3 has 16 residues. Per germline, CDR1 SGHAT and CDR2 FQNNGV. With V trimmed by 5 bases and J by 5 bases, 12 bases remained unmatched. The CDR3 nucleotides read TGTGCCAGCAGCAACCCCCGGGGACAGGGCTCATATGGCTACACCTTC. Translated, it gives CASSNPRGQGSYGYTF.

Only a few counts were recorded for this clonotype. The chain has TRBV12-3 or TRBV12-4 and TRBJ2-2, with TRBD2 matching over 9 bases. J was trimmed by 4 bases and V by 7 bases; bases with no gene match: 10. The CDR3 covers 16 residues. For the CDR3, the DNA is TGTGCCAGCATTACCATAGGAGCGGGGGGCACCGGGGAGCTGTTTTTT. Translating gives CASITIGAGGTGELFF.